Following are 17 T cell receptor beta chains from one sample sequenced in a study of blood T cell repertoires in COVID-19. Method: immunoSEQ multiplex PCR; TCRdb's copy keeps in-frame clones and lacks some. The sample has 450,000 to 500,000 clones; more than 85% are singletons. Source material: PBMCs or T cells enriched from blood (not recorded which). These receptors were collected from a woman aged 55-69 years who had recovered from COVID-19.

This clone has just one count. V usage is TRBV6-2 or TRBV6-3 and J usage is TRBJ1-1; D ambiguous. Germline V gene data show CDR1 as MNHEY and CDR2 as SVGEGT. The CDR3 loop spans 12 amino acids. The germline V and J ends were trimmed by 4 bases and 3 bases, with 6 bases remaining between them. Here the CDR3 DNA reads TGTGCCAGCAGTTCCTCCTACACTGAAGCTTTCTTT. Translating gives CASSSSYTEAFF.

This chain links TRBV6-2 or TRBV6-3 with TRBJ2-2, with 8 bases lining up with TRBD1. V trimming: 3 bases; J trimming: 4 bases; junction bases outside the gene matches: 10. Germline V gene sequence: CDR1 MNHEY, CDR2 SVGEGT. The CDR3 is made up of 17 amino acids. As DNA, the CDR3 is TGTGCCAGCAGTTATAGCCAGGGGGCGCTTCCCACCGGGGAGCTGTTTTTT. Translation: CASSYSQGALPTGELFF.

The rearrangement joins TRBV6-5 to TRBJ1-2; D might be TRBD1 (5 bases). V was shortened by 6 bases and J by 2 bases, with 16 bases between the two germline ends. The length of the CDR3 is 15 residues. Germline V gives CDR1 MNHEY, CDR2 SVGAGI. The CDR3 is CASSRQFPWNYGYTF. The CDR3, as DNA: TGTGCCAGCAGCCGACAGTTTCCCTGGAACTATGGCTACACCTTC.

Concerning this clone: An end of the junction differs from the germline gene, which may be a read error. The chain couples TRBV7-7 to TRBJ1-1; weak D call: TRBD1 (6 bases). There are 13 residues in the CDR3. Germline CDR1 is SSHAT and CDR2 is FNYEAQ (reference sequence). As DNA, the CDR3 is TGTGCTAGCAGCTTTTACAGGGTCACTGAAGCTTTCTTT. This encodes CASSFYRVTEAFF.

In this sample, this clone turned up a few times. This specimen includes other DNA sequences encoding the same CDR3. The V gene is TRBV24-1, the J gene TRBJ1-2, with a tentative D call TRBD1 (5 bases). The CDR3 is made up of 13 amino acids. Germline lookup yields CDR1 KGHDR and CDR2 SFDVKD. V lost 1 base, J lost 7 bases, and 9 bases lay in between. CDR3 region: CATSDFQGRGYTF. As DNA, the CDR3 is TGTGCCACCAGTGATTTTCAGGGCCGTGGCTACACCTTC.

V is TRBV30 and J is TRBJ2-3; the match to TRBD2 covers 13 bases. Trimming at V came to 6 bases and at J to 1 base, leaving 4 bases not matched to a gene. CDR1 and CDR2 from the germline V gene are GTSNPN and SVGIG (reference sequence). This CDR3 is 15 amino acids long. CDR3 DNA: TGTGCCTGCAGAGGACTAGCGGGGGGCACAGATACGCAGTATTTT. This sequence encodes CACRGLAGGTDTQYF. Supplemented by reference TRBV30 and TRBJ2-3, the full variable domain reads SQTIHQWPATLVQPVGSPLSLECTVEGTSNPNLYWYRQAAGRGLQLLFYSVGIGQISSEVPQNLSASRPQDRQFILSSKKLLLSDSGFYLCACRGLAGGTDTQYFGPGTRLTVL.

This rearrangement joins TRBV5-4 to TRBJ2-5; D might be TRBD2 (6 bases). Trimming took off 0 bases at V and 3 bases at J, with 6 bases between the two ends. The CDR3 contains 13 residues. Germline assignment: CDR1 SGHNT and CDR2 YYREEE (reference sequence). CDR3 bases: TGTGCCAGCAGCTTGGTAGCGGAAGAGACCCAGTACTTC. This encodes CASSLVAEETQYF.

This clone was detected only a few times. This chain links TRBV5-1 with TRBJ2-1, with a possible D match to TRBD1 (5 bases). The CDR3 length is 14 residues. The V and J ends lost 0 bases and 9 bases respectively, with 13 bases between them. Germline V CDR1 and CDR2: SGHRS, YFSETQ. CDR3 coding DNA: TGCGCCAGCAGCTTGGGTGGGGCTCGGGCTGAGCAGTTCTTC. Translation: CASSLGGARAEQFF.

This clone was found once. In nucleotides, the CDR3 is TGTGCCAGCAAGGCAGGGGGCGTTCAGCCCCAGCATTTT. This gives the protein CASKAGGVQPQHF. The rearrangement links TRBV2 to TRBJ1-5; 8 bases match TRBD1. Germline V gene data show CDR1 as SNHLY and CDR2 as FYNNEI. The CDR3 spans 13 residues. V was pared by 7 bases and J by 6 bases, with 5 bases of the junction left unmatched.

The chain employs TRBV5-3 and TRBJ1-2; 8 bases line up with TRBD1. TRBV5-3 is an open reading frame whose function is uncertain. The CDR3 has 15 residues. J lost 4 bases, V lost 0 bases, and 5 bases had no gene match. The CDR3 here is CARSLDGGQGYGYTF. The CDR3 DNA reads TGTGCCAGAAGCTTGGATGGAGGACAGGGCTATGGCTACACCTTC.

V is TRBV30 and J is TRBJ2-4; the match to TRBD2 covers 9 bases. CDR1 is GTSNPN, CDR2 SVGIG, per germline (reference sequence). The CDR3 is 16 amino acids. J gave up 2 bases and V 3 bases, and 8 bases lay outside the gene matches. CDR3 residues: CAWSRSGGQTKNIQYF. CDR3 nucleotides: TGTGCCTGGAGCCGTAGCGGGGGCCAGACCAAAAACATTCAGTACTTC. The variable domain in full, completed from reference TRBV30 and TRBJ2-4, reads SQTIHQWPATLVQPVGSPLSLECTVEGTSNPNLYWYRQAAGRGLQLLFYSVGIGQISSEVPQNLSASRPQDRQFILSSKKLLLSDSGFYLCAWSRSGGQTKNIQYFGAGTRLSVL.

V and J are TRBV6-5 and TRBJ1-3; TRBD1 agrees at 7 bases. The trim removed 6 bases at V and 1 base at J, leaving 6 bases unmatched. Germline assignment: CDR1 MNHEY and CDR2 SVGAGI. This CDR3 region has 15 residues. CDR3 amino acids: CASRPDRLSGNTIYF. Here the CDR3 DNA reads TGTGCCAGCAGACCGGACAGGCTATCTGGAAACACCATATATTTT.

The V call is TRBV3-1 (or the pseudogene TRBV3-2), the J call TRBJ2-1, with 11 bases aligning to TRBD2. V trimming: 6 bases; J trimming: 7 bases; junction bases outside the gene matches: 8. The CDR3 loop spans 15 amino acids. CDR1 and CDR2 (germline): LGHDT, YNNKEL (reference sequence). The CDR3 sequence is CASRTTSGKPNEQFF. CDR3 coding DNA: TGTGCCAGCAGAACGACTAGCGGGAAGCCTAATGAGCAGTTCTTC.

This clone was detected a few times. This chain joins TRBV10-3 and TRBJ2-3; TRBD2 is a possible D gene (5 bases). Trimming pared 0 bases from V and 4 bases from J, leaving 8 bases between. In germline, CDR1 is ENHRY, CDR2 SYGVKD. This CDR3 is built from 14 residues. The CDR3 DNA follows: TGTGCCATCAGTGAGTCTACCGGGGCAGATACGCAGTATTTT. Protein sequence: CAISESTGADTQYF.

This chain connects TRBV9 to TRBJ2-3, with 10 nucleotides matching TRBD1. CDR3 length: 16 amino acids. Trimming cost V 3 bases and J 1 base; bases outside gene matches: 5. Germline V gene data show CDR1 as SGDLS and CDR2 as YYNGEE. The DNA of the CDR3 is TGTGCCAGCAGCGGACCCGGGACAGGGGGCACAGATACGCAGTATTTT. Translated: CASSGPGTGGTDTQYF.

The chain employs TRBV3-1 (or the pseudogene TRBV3-2) and TRBJ2-1, with D possibly TRBD2 on 6 matching bases. CDR3 length: 14 amino acids. CDR1 and CDR2 from the germline V gene are LGHDT and YNNKEL (reference sequence). V lost 1 base, J lost 7 bases, and 11 bases lay in between. The chain's CDR3 is CASSQVGGKNEQFF. CDR3 in DNA: TGTGCCAGCAGCCAAGTCGGGGGTAAGAATGAGCAGTTCTTC.

This clone was counted once. The sample contains more than one DNA sequence encoding this CDR3. The chain uses TRBV29-1 and TRBJ1-3; the match to TRBD1 covers 11 bases. Germline CDR1 SQVTM, CDR2 ANQGSEA. This CDR3 is 14 amino acids long. J was trimmed by 2 bases and V by 6 bases; bases with no gene match: 3. CDR3 in amino acids: CSVEGQGAGNTIYF. The DNA of the CDR3 is TGCAGCGTCGAGGGACAGGGGGCTGGAAACACCATATATTTT.